Described below is a single T cell receptor (beta chain) sequence and its context. Its antigen target is currently unknown. Per-nucleotide qualities are absent, and no much larger clonotype sits a single base away. The cohort consisted of 666 healthy bone marrow donors. All cohort members were sampled while nominally healthy, although unrecorded immune exposures were likely present. The donor tested CMV seronegative and was one of the 352 seronegative cohort members. A peripheral blood sample was provided by each donor, and peripheral blood mononuclear cells were used for TCR beta sequencing. The Qiagen DNeasy Blood Extraction Kit was used to extract genomic DNA from the blood cell samples. The entry originates in a study of cytomegalovirus exposure and HLA in healthy donors listed by TCRdb under 2017. Turning to the overall study: An earlier analysis of some 600 of the donors reported approximately 300 Gb of sequence data and 117 million unique TCR beta sequences obtained from about 200 million T cells. Among roughly 400 genotyped donors of the cohort, an average of approximately 240,000 unique TCR beta nucleotide sequences was sequenced per donor, of which about 19% were non-productive. In an earlier analysis of 500 to 650 of the donors, high-throughput TCR beta sequencing was used to judge whether each TCR beta V gene segment behaved as functional or pseudogenic. In a later analysis, previously published TCR beta repertoires from 670 or so donors were re-analyzed and high-resolution HLA genotyping was added so that TCR occurrence patterns could be studied. In addition to the first cohort of several hundred subjects, a separate validation cohort of around 110 different subjects was used. The study profiled the T cell repertoires of hundreds of subjects by immunosequencing and related them to cytomegalovirus serostatus. HLA typing included class I and class II loci at four-digit resolution. Every discovery cohort repertoire had been produced on one sequencing platform. The study aimed to test whether cataloging public T cell receptors could reveal signatures of past pathogen exposure. The later analysis used no new phenotypic data to find candidate immune exposures, relying instead on TCR beta sequences and their occurrence across donors. The study combined high-throughput TCR immunosequencing, statistical association of individual TCRs with disease status, and machine learning to predict cytomegalovirus infection status. Of the 350 to 450 genotyped donors, 81% were placed in the genetic ancestry cluster associated with self-reported Caucasian donors. Alongside the repertoire data, information on donor age, sex, ethnicity and CMV serostatus was compiled. Because of strong linkage in the cohort, roughly five DR-DQ haplotypes were treated as single units for association and clustering. Around 320 gigabases of sequencing data and 78 million or so unique TCR sequences were included in an early release covering about 700 HLA-typed donors. A later genetic analysis took genome-wide SNP genotypes for about 55% of the 666 donors and used that subset as a discovery cohort. Typing coverage differed by locus: A, B, C, DRB1 and DQB1 were typed in about 620-640 donors, DQA1 in about 510, DPA1 in 606, and DPB1 in 400 to 480. What the research found in general, with its limitations: The sequencing pipeline was judged likely to have produced a cluster of highly shared sequence variants as a technical artifact. The classifier was reported to diagnose cytomegalovirus status with high specificity and sensitivity in both the original and validation cohorts. Because HLA typing was unavailable for some donors at each locus, only the typed subset was used in association tests. The authors suggested that the approach could potentially be extended to other disease states and immunological phenotypes. Correlated functional status among segregating V segments might reflect linkage disequilibrium, but an unknown experimental factor could not be ruled out. While some public TCRs were present in many individuals, most TCR sequences turned up only very rarely across donors. Because the 87-base-pair reads could not distinguish some IMGT-functional V segments, including TRBV6-2 and TRBV6-3, those segments were excluded. Roughly uniform sequencing depth across donors was assumed in presence/absence analyses, although this assumption may not hold. In a later analysis, some 17,000 TCR beta sequences were associated with specific HLA alleles at a false discovery rate of 0.05. In a later analysis, HLA-associated TCR beta chains showed more clonal expansion and lower generation probabilities than non-associated chains that were equally common. A further reported finding was that TCR beta sequences accurately predicted the HLA-A and HLA-B alleles for most subjects in the first cohort. CMV serostatus was the only immune exposure information available for the cohort. A later genetic analysis associated a missense DCLRE1C variant with V-gene and J-gene trimming of TCR beta chains, and an independent cohort replicated the association. A total of 150 to 200 TCR beta chains were listed by the study as associated with cytomegalovirus. In an earlier analysis of approximately 590 of the donors, most TCR beta V segments were observed in productive rearrangements about 90% or about 30% of the time, broadly matching IMGT annotations. A few of the identified cytomegalovirus-associated TCR beta chains were confirmed in vitro to be specific for cytomegalovirus antigens. A later genetic analysis reported fewer N-insertions in productive TCRs among donors in an Asian-associated ancestry cluster than the approximately 700-donor mean. In a later analysis, the rate of TCR association differed among HLA loci, with DRB1 alleles having the most associated TCRs and HLA-C alleles having the fewest. According to a later analysis, parvovirus B19, influenza, CMV and Epstein-Barr virus appeared linked to several top co-occurrence clusters. The earlier analysis of almost 600 of the donors excluded 15 to 20 rarely observed V segments, including chromosome 9 orphons, because counts were too low. When HLA alleles, especially DR and DQ, strongly co-occurred, attributing TCR associations to individual alleles was difficult. This cohort had only TCR beta chains sequenced, and the lack of alpha or paired-chain data limited which features could be detected. A later analysis found that most CMV-associated TCR beta chains appeared HLA-restricted, with HLA associations seemingly driven largely by CMV exposure.

Library method: the immunoSEQ multiplex PCR assay. For the multiplex PCR, a mixture combining 60 forward primers for TCR Vbeta segments and 13 reverse primers for TCR Jbeta segments was used. The CDR3 region of rearranged TCR beta genes was amplified from genomic DNA by a multiplex PCR assay. The amplified TCR beta libraries were sequenced on the Illumina HiSeq System as 87-base-pair reads. Per the authors' processing: A later analysis tallied approximately 87 million unique TCR beta chains across the approximately 670 repertoires, and approximately 11 million of those chains were shared by two or more donors. A nearest-neighbor algorithm error-corrected the raw reads and collapsed the reads into unique sequences, merging closely related sequences to remove PCR and sequencing errors. Alignment of CDR3 sequences to IMGT reference sequences was used to assign V, D and J gene segments. For a sequence to be retained, a match of at least six nucleotides to both a V gene segment and a J gene segment was required. A rearrangement counted as productive if the CDR3 had no stop codons and remained in frame with V and J, and every other rearrangement counted as non-productive. CDR3 was defined by IMGT convention, running from the second conserved V-encoded cysteine to the conserved J-encoded phenylalanine. Sequences without an unambiguous match to a single V gene segment were excluded from the earlier analysis of approximately 600 of the donors. An earlier analysis of fewer than 650 of the donors classified V segments as functional when productive rearrangements were above 56.7% and as segregating when the standard deviation between donors was above 5%. To diagnose cytomegalovirus status from the catalog of TCR beta chain sequences, a statistical classification framework was built. In a later analysis, V and J genes were assigned by comparing TCR nucleotide sequences against IMGT/GENE-DB human TR gene sequences. A later analysis assigned CDR3 sequences and most-parsimonious VDJ recombination scenarios with the TCRdist pipeline. In a later analysis, every TCR beta chain was defined by the combination of its CDR3 amino acid sequence and its V-gene family, and reads without a unique V-gene family were dropped. A later analysis removed over 500 highly shared, low-generation-probability nucleotide sequences to deal with suspected cross-contamination and a sequencing artifact. In a later analysis, a clonal expansion index for each public chain was calculated from normalized within-repertoire ranks of inferred template counts. In a later analysis, generation probabilities were computed with a VDJ recombination model fitted to out-of-frame rearrangements, and the resulting probabilities were checked against IGoR. A later analysis scored TCR-TCR, TCR-HLA and TCR-CMV co-occurrence with hypergeometric tests, applying a repertoire-size bias correction to TCR pairs. To estimate false discovery rates, a later analysis permuted the HLA or CMV assignments 20 times. In a later analysis, co-occurring TCRs were grouped using DBSCAN, and TCRdist sequence similarity was added for clustering within HLA-allele-positive subsets. Repertoires with fewer than 30,000 or more than 120,000 public chains, plus five repertoires with anomalous nucleotide sharing, were excluded from co-occurrence clustering. Sourced from immuneACCESS, this table was stored by TCRdb with only in-frame sequences that have V and J called. A share of the clones is absent; for the studies checked, an unresolved V gene accounts for under half, and the remainder has no known explanation. V, J and clone size derive from that table, while D and trimming were established from the DNA sequence. This sample gives roughly 100,000 clones in total; 75% to 80% of them show up just once. 7.7% of the sample comes from the top ten.

CDR1 and CDR2 were assigned from the germline V gene as MNHNS and SASEGT. At the junction V is shortened by 4 bases and J by 2 bases, with 14 bases in between. From the cysteine through the phenylalanine, the CDR3 covers 15 amino acids. The retained sequence is limited to the CDR3, 45 bases, with the frame set at the first base. Sequenced input: PBMCs. This receptor was taken from a female donor in good health and CMV-seronegative. The rearranged chain carries TRBV6-1 and TRBJ1-2; perhaps TRBD1 is the D gene, with 5 bases matching. Here is the DNA: TGTGCCAGCAGTGTAGAACAGGTGGGGAACTATGGCTACACCTTC. Translation gives CASSVEQVGNYGYTF.